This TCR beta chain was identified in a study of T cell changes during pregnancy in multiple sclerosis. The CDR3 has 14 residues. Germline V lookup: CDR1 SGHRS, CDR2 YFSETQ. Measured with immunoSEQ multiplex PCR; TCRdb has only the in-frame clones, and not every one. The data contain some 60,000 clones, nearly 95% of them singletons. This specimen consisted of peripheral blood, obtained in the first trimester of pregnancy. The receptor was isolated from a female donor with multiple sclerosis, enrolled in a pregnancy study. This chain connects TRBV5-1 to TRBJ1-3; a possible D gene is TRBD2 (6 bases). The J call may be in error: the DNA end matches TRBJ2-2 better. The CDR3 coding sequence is TGCGCCAGCACTTATGGTCCGGGAGCCGGGGAGCTGTTTTTT. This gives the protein CASTYGPGAGELFF.